This T cell receptor (beta chain) was obtained from a study of cytomegalovirus exposure and HLA in healthy donors. Vbeta (60) and Jbeta (13) primers were used in the PCR. The protocol was immunoSEQ multiplex PCR, while the TCRdb copy is restricted to in-frame clones and leaves out a portion. The top ten clones hold around 5% of a sample with over 150,000 clones, around four fifths of them seen once. These donors, healthy bone marrow donors, were studied. The germline CDR1 and CDR2 sequences are ENHRY and SYGVKD. There are 13 residues in the CDR3. V was clipped by 8 bases and J by 1 base; unmatched bases: 2. The study, taken as a whole, reports: Accurate HLA-A and HLA-B prediction from TCR beta sequences was reported for most subjects. Association with HLA alleles at 0.05 false discovery rate was found for 17,000 or so TCR beta sequences in a later analysis.

A single count supports this clone. The antigen remains unidentified. The sequence came from a girl aged 5 to 17 in good health and CMV-seropositive. The sequencing sample was made of PBMCs. The chain joins TRBV10-3 to TRBJ1-2; the match to TRBD1 covers 9 bases. CDR3 in DNA: TGTGCCATCCAGGGACAGGGTAACTATGGCTACACCTTC. As protein: CAIQGQGNYGYTF.